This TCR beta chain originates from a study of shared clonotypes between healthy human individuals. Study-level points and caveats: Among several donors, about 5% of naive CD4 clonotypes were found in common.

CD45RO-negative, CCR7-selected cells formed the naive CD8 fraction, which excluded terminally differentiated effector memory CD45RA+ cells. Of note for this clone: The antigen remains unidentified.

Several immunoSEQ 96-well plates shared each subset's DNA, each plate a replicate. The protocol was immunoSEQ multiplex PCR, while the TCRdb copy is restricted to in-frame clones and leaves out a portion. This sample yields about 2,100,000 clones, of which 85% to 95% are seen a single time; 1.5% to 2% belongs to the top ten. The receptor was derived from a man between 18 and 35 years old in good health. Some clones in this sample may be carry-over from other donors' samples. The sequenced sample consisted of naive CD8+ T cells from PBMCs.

The DNA of the CDR3 is TGTGCCAGCAGTCCCGACGGGACAGTAGGGGGATATGGCTACACCTTC. Amino acid sequence: CASSPDGTVGGYGYTF. The V call is TRBV27, the J call TRBJ1-2, with TRBD1 identical over 7 bases. The germline CDR1 and CDR2 sequences are MNHEY and SMNVEV (reference sequence). This CDR3 spans 16 amino acids. The V and J ends lost 5 bases and 5 bases, in that order; junction bases with no gene match: 14.